The 31 T cell receptor beta chains below all came from one sample that was sequenced in a study of T cells in Graves' hyperthyroidism and ophthalmopathy. TCR beta CDR3 region amplification was performed from RNA transcripts. HTBI primers were the set used in a first-round RT-PCR of the TCR CDR3. Each CDR3 protein gets one entry after TCRdb re-called the multiplex PCR reads with MiXCR. The table has around 580,000 distinct CDR3 sequences, approximately 15% seen once; the top ten hold 15% to 20%. Sequencing was carried out using blood. All receptors derive from a woman aged 18 to 35 with Graves' hyperthyroidism.

The genes are TRBV4-3 and TRBJ1-2; weak D call: TRBD1 (6 bases). V lost 1 base to trimming and J lost 4 bases, with 13 bases between them. The germline V gene encodes CDR1 LGHNA and CDR2 YSLEER. The CDR3 loop spans 15 amino acids. CDR3 protein: CASSQGRQERYGYTF. CDR3 sequence (DNA): TGCGCCAGCAGCCAAGGGAGACAGGAGCGCTATGGCTACACCTTC.

This clonotype showed up just a few times. The V gene is TRBV4-1, the J gene TRBJ2-7; D is undetermined. Looked up from germline, CDR1 is MGHRA and CDR2 is YSYEKL. This CDR3 is built from 14 residues. With 4 bases removed from V and 0 bases from J, the gap between germline ends came to 10 bases. The CDR3 sequence is CASSPSESSYEQYF. The CDR3 DNA sequence: TGCGCCAGCAGCCCGAGTGAGAGCTCCTACGAGCAGTACTTC.

This clonotype appeared many times. V and J are TRBV16 and TRBJ2-7; D remains ambiguous. V was clipped by 0 bases and J by 6 bases, with 9 bases between them. The CDR3 spans 13 residues. The germline CDR1 and CDR2 sequences are KGHSY and FQNENV. CDR3 coding DNA: TGTGCCAGCAGCCAATCGATATCTACCGAGCAGTACTTC. Translated: CASSQSISTEQYF.

Ten or more counts support this clonotype. This chain joins TRBV12-5 and TRBJ2-1; perhaps D is TRBD1 or TRBD2 (5 bases each). Germline-derived CDR1 and CDR2 are LGHNT and FRNRAP. CDR3 size: 15 residues. Deletions cut 2 bases from V and 5 bases from J, with 13 bases between. CDR3 sequence (DNA): TGTGCTAGTGGTTTGTTCAGGGAGAGGAACAATGAGCAGTTCTTC. Its translation: CASGLFRERNNEQFF.

The sample holds a few counts of this clonotype. The chain is built from TRBV2 and TRBJ2-7, with D possibly being TRBD2 (5 bases). V lost 10 bases and J 7 bases, leaving 20 bases between the germline ends. Germline V gene data show CDR1 as SNHLY and CDR2 as FYNNEI. This CDR3 has 13 residues. CDR3 region: CATRLSGRGEQYF. In DNA, the CDR3 is TGTGCCACCCGGTTATCCGGCCGGGGAGAGCAGTACTTC.

V and J are TRBV12-3 or TRBV12-4 and TRBJ2-5, with D tentatively TRBD1 or TRBD2 (5 bases each). CDR3 size: 13 residues. Between the trimmed V and J ends, which lost 8 bases and 12 bases, there was a span of 22 bases. For the CDR3, the DNA is TGTGCCAGCGGCTACCCTTGGGGCGGGCCCGAGTACTTC. Translated: CASGYPWGGPEYF.

At least ten counts were recorded for this clonotype. This chain links TRBV6-2 or TRBV6-3 with TRBJ2-7; 8 bases are shared with TRBD1. Trimming cost V 6 bases and J 4 bases; bases outside gene matches: 5. CDR1 and CDR2 from the germline V gene are MNHEY and SVGEGT. This CDR3 is built from 13 residues. CDR3 sequence (DNA): TGTGCCAGCAGCAAGGGACAGGTGTACGAGCAGTACTTC. Protein product: CASSKGQVYEQYF.

This clonotype was seen a few times. The rearrangement joins TRBV18 to TRBJ2-5, with 8 bases that match TRBD2. V was pared by 1 base and J by 5 bases, with 6 bases of the junction left unmatched. Germline lookup yields CDR1 KGHSH and CDR2 LQKENI. The CDR3 has 15 residues. CDR3 residues: CASSPLPGGKETQYF. The CDR3 nucleotides are TGTGCCAGCTCACCACTTCCGGGGGGGAAGGAGACCCAGTACTTC.

This chain uses TRBV30 with TRBJ2-7; 10 bases are shared with TRBD2. The germline gives CDR1 GTSNPN, CDR2 SVGIG (reference sequence). The CDR3 consists of 14 residues. Losses at the gene ends were 5 bases for V and 4 bases for J; bases not matched to a gene: 8. The DNA of the CDR3 is TGTGCCTGGGGCGCCGCTAGCGGGAGATACGAGCAGTACTTC. This translates into CAWGAASGRYEQYF.

Of note for this clonotype: This sequence may be a read error, since a much larger clone differs from it by one base. The genes are TRBV12-3 or TRBV12-4 and TRBJ1-2; D not certain. CDR3 length: 15 amino acids. Trimming stripped 3 bases from V and 1 base from J, with 12 bases between. Here the CDR3 reads CASSLVGIRNYGYTF. The CDR3 DNA follows: TGTGCCAGCAGTTTGGTCGGGATACGTAACTATGGCTACACCTTC.

This clonotype was seen ten or more times. The chain joins TRBV20-1 to TRBJ2-7, with D possibly TRBD1 on 5 matching bases. The CDR3 covers 12 residues. Looked up from germline, CDR1 is DFQATT and CDR2 is SNEGSKA (reference sequence). Between the trimmed V and J ends, which lost 4 bases and 5 bases, there was a span of 12 bases. CDR3 sequence: CSAIDSTHEQYF. CDR3 coding DNA: TGCAGTGCTATCGACAGCACCCACGAGCAGTACTTC.

The V gene is TRBV7-9, the J gene TRBJ2-3, with TRBD2 identical over 9 bases. V dropped 9 bases and J dropped 4; count of bases not matched to a gene: 11. Germline CDR1 reads SEHNR; CDR2 reads FQNEAQ (reference sequence). This CDR3 contains 15 residues. The CDR3 coding sequence is TGTGCCAGTCGGGGAAGGCGGGGGGGCCCAGATACGCAGTATTTT. Translating gives CASRGRRGGPDTQYF.

The sample holds a few counts of this clonotype. V gene TRBV12-5 combines with J gene TRBJ2-2; 9 bases line up with TRBD1. Germline V gene sequence: CDR1 LGHNT, CDR2 FRNRAP. Unmatched junction bases numbered 3, after V lost 0 bases and J lost 4 bases. The CDR3 covers 16 residues. The CDR3 loop is CASGLVLGQGTGELFF. CDR3 sequence (DNA): TGTGCTAGTGGTTTGGTATTGGGACAGGGCACCGGGGAGCTGTTTTTT. The whole variable domain, remainder taken from reference TRBV12-5 and TRBJ2-2, is DARVTQTPRHKVTEMGQEVTMRCQPILGHNTVFWYRQTMMQGLELLAYFRNRAPLDDSGMPKDRFSAEMPDATLATLKIQPSEPRDSAVYFCASGLVLGQGTGELFFGEGSRLTVL.

V usage is TRBV5-1 and J usage is TRBJ2-7; D might be TRBD1 (5 bases). CDR3 length: 14 amino acids. Trimming pared 0 bases from V and 6 bases from J, leaving 13 bases between. The germline V gene has CDR1 SGHRS and CDR2 YFSETQ. The CDR3 spells CASSLEGAVGEQYF. CDR3 in DNA: TGCGCCAGCAGCTTGGAAGGGGCAGTAGGCGAGCAGTACTTC.

Concerning this clonotype itself: Germline is not matched at one junction end, which may reflect a read error. The chain combines TRBV20-1 with TRBJ2-5, with D unresolved. CDR1 and CDR2 from the germline V gene are DFQATT and SNEGSKA (reference sequence). The CDR3 sequence is 13 residues long. CDR3 residues: CSAREALEETPYF. The DNA for the CDR3 is TGCAGTGCTAGAGAAGCCTTAGAGGAGACCCCGTACTTC.

The chain employs TRBV12-3 or TRBV12-4 and TRBJ1-4; D gene ambiguous. CDR3 length: 16 amino acids. V lost 5 bases and J lost 6, with 19 bases in between. CDR3 DNA sequence: TGTGCCAGCAGTCCCCCCGTGATAGGAGCCTATGAAAAACTGTTTTTT. Translated: CASSPPVIGAYEKLFF.

The J gene is TRBJ1-1, the V gene TRBV29-1; 9 bases agree with TRBD1. The CDR3 runs 10 residues. The trim removed 7 bases at V and 7 bases at J, leaving 1 base unmatched. Germline CDR1 SQVTM, CDR2 ANQGSEA. CDR3 sequence reads: CSGGQGEAFF. The CDR3 bases are TGCAGCGGGGGACAGGGTGAAGCTTTCTTT.

V usage is TRBV6-2 or TRBV6-3 and J usage is TRBJ2-7; D is perhaps TRBD1 (6 bases). The CDR3 is made up of 14 amino acids. Per the germline V gene, CDR1 is MNHEY and CDR2 is SVGEGT. Trimming removed 6 bases at V and 0 bases at J, with 12 bases between. The CDR3 sequence is CASRAAGDSYEQYF. CDR3 nucleotides: TGTGCCAGCAGAGCTGCAGGGGACTCCTACGAGCAGTACTTC.

There are a few counts of this clonotype. The chain carries TRBV5-1 and TRBJ2-5; D unresolved. The CDR3 has 14 residues. Trimming removed 1 base at V and 5 bases at J, with 12 bases between. The germline gives CDR1 SGHRS, CDR2 YFSETQ. This CDR3 reads CASSLSANVETQYF. As DNA, the CDR3 is TGCGCCAGCAGCTTGTCGGCGAATGTGGAGACCCAGTACTTC.

The chain links TRBV11-3 to TRBJ2-3, with D tentatively TRBD1 (6 bases). The CDR3 has 15 residues. The germline V gene encodes CDR1 SGHNT and CDR2 YENEEA. V shed 4 bases and J shed 1 base, with 12 bases lying between them. CDR3 residues: CASSSQGYGTDTQYF. The CDR3 DNA follows: TGTGCCAGCAGCTCGCAGGGGTATGGCACAGATACGCAGTATTTT.

This clonotype was seen a handful of times. V gene TRBV20-1 combines with J gene TRBJ2-3; 7 nucleotides line up with TRBD2. The germline CDR1 and CDR2 sequences are DFQATT and SNEGSKA (reference sequence). With V trimmed by 6 bases and J by 0 bases, 12 bases remained unmatched. There are 16 residues in the CDR3. The CDR3 protein is CSAPSMTSKSTDTQYF. CDR3 nucleotides: TGCAGTGCCCCCTCGATGACTAGCAAAAGCACAGATACGCAGTATTTT.

The chain carries TRBV30 and TRBJ2-2; 8 nucleotides agree with TRBD2. Germline V CDR1 and CDR2: GTSNPN, SVGIG (reference sequence). V shed 0 bases and J 6 bases; nucleotides not matched to a gene: 6. The CDR3 is made up of 15 amino acids. The CDR3 sequence: CAWSVLAGSSGELFF. The CDR3 DNA is TGTGCCTGGAGTGTCCTAGCGGGTTCGTCCGGGGAGCTGTTTTTT. The entire variable domain, with the rest obtained from reference TRBV30 and TRBJ2-2, is as follows: SQTIHQWPATLVQPVGSPLSLECTVEGTSNPNLYWYRQAAGRGLQLLFYSVGIGQISSEVPQNLSASRPQDRQFILSSKKLLLSDSGFYLCAWSVLAGSSGELFFGEGSRLTVL.

Ten or more counts support this clonotype. V gene TRBV6-1 combines with J gene TRBJ1-1; possible D gene TRBD1, 5 bases. This CDR3 contains 14 residues. Trimming cost V 7 bases and J 3 bases, with 15 bases left between them. Germline V gene data show CDR1 as MNHNS and CDR2 as SASEGT. This CDR3 reads CASTPGNRYTEAFF. CDR3 bases: TGTGCCAGCACCCCTGGAAACAGGTACACTGAAGCTTTCTTT.

The rearrangement links TRBV12-5 to TRBJ2-5; D gene unclear. The V and J ends lost 6 bases and 3 bases respectively, with 8 bases between them. The CDR3 covers 12 residues. Germline CDR1 and CDR2: LGHNT and FRNRAP. CDR3 nucleotides: TGTGCTAGTGGAGGCGGTGAAGAGACCCAGTACTTC. This encodes CASGGGEETQYF.

The chain employs TRBV7-2 and TRBJ2-2; no clear D. The CDR3 loop spans 13 amino acids. Germline V gene lookup returns CDR1 SGHTA and CDR2 FQGNSA. Trimming stripped 1 base from V and 4 bases from J, with 4 bases between. The CDR3 loop is CASSLGFTGELFF. CDR3 in DNA: TGTGCCAGCAGCTTAGGGTTCACCGGGGAGCTGTTTTTT.

V usage is TRBV20-1 and J usage is TRBJ1-2, with D unclear. Germline V CDR1 and CDR2: DFQATT, SNEGSKA (reference sequence). Between the trimmed V and J ends, which lost 0 bases and 5 bases, there was a span of 10 bases. This CDR3 comprises 13 residues. The CDR3 reads CSARDGSLYGYTF. CDR3 DNA: TGCAGTGCTAGAGATGGGAGCCTGTATGGCTACACCTTC.

This clonotype occurred a few times. V usage is TRBV12-3 or TRBV12-4 and J usage is TRBJ2-1; the D is unclear. The CDR3 runs to 13 residues. Trimming cost V 3 bases and J 9 bases, with 12 bases left between them. CDR3 nucleotides: TGTGCCAGCAGTTTTCTACGTCGATCTGAGCAGTTCTTC. The encoded protein is CASSFLRRSEQFF.

This clonotype occurred many times. V usage is TRBV20-1 and J usage is TRBJ2-1; D might be TRBD2 (5 bases). Germline V gene lookup returns CDR1 DFQATT and CDR2 SNEGSKA (reference sequence). V was clipped by 2 bases and J by 12 bases, with 20 bases between them. The CDR3 loop spans 14 amino acids. The CDR3 nucleotides are TGCAGTGCTAGAACGGCAGACTACAATGAGAGGCAGTTCTTC. Translation gives CSARTADYNERQFF.

This chain joins TRBV9 and TRBJ2-1; TRBD1 matches 8 bases. V lost 0 bases and J lost 7; bases outside the gene matches: 6. CDR1 and CDR2 from the germline V gene are SGDLS and YYNGEE. This CDR3 comprises 15 residues. The CDR3 reads CASSVAQQGANEQFF. The CDR3 coding sequence is TGTGCCAGCAGCGTAGCACAGCAGGGGGCGAATGAGCAGTTCTTC.

This clonotype was counted many times. J is TRBJ2-6 and V is TRBV12-3 or TRBV12-4; TRBD2 is a possible D gene (7 bases). The CDR3 is 16 amino acids. V was cut by 5 bases and J by 3 bases, with 14 bases left in between. The CDR3 protein is CASSGTTGFGANVLTF. The CDR3 nucleotides are TGTGCCAGCAGTGGGACTACAGGGTTTGGGGCCAACGTCCTGACTTTC.

At least ten counts were recorded for this clonotype. V is TRBV28 and J is TRBJ2-3; maybe TRBD1 (5 bases). V lost 5 bases and J 3 bases, leaving 12 bases between the germline ends. CDR1 is MDHEN and CDR2 is SYDVKM in the germline V gene. The CDR3 runs 14 residues. CDR3 bases: TGTGCCAGCAGTACCTCGACAGAAACAGATACGCAGTATTTT. It is translated as CASSTSTETDTQYF.